The entry below describes one TCR beta chain. Its antigen remains unidentified. This specimen comes from a study of early stage breast cancer tumors. Background on the study: Each sample averaged approximately 10-fold read coverage.

Blood replicates held 0.5 ug DNA, tumor or normal breast approximately 1.5 ug, two each. The table came from immunoSEQ multiplex PCR; TCRdb's copy has only in-frame clones and leaves some out. The sample lists around 6,700 clones; roughly three fifths were seen once. The CDR3 length is 17 residues. The V gene's germline CDR1 is SGHDT and CDR2 YYEEEE. Trimming pared 1 base from V and 1 base from J, leaving 15 bases between. Study-wide findings and caveats: In 14 of 16 patients, blood comparison separated tumor from normal breast. Commonly generated sequences made up most enriched TCRB sequences shared between patients.

V and J are TRBV5-6 and TRBJ2-1; D is ambiguous. The sequencing sample was made of normal breast tissue next to the tumor. The TCR comes from a person aged 45-60 years with breast cancer. In nucleotides, the CDR3 is TGTGCCAGCAGCTTGTTGGGTGGACCCTCGTCCTACAATGAGCAGTTCTTC. This encodes CASSLLGGPSSYNEQFF.